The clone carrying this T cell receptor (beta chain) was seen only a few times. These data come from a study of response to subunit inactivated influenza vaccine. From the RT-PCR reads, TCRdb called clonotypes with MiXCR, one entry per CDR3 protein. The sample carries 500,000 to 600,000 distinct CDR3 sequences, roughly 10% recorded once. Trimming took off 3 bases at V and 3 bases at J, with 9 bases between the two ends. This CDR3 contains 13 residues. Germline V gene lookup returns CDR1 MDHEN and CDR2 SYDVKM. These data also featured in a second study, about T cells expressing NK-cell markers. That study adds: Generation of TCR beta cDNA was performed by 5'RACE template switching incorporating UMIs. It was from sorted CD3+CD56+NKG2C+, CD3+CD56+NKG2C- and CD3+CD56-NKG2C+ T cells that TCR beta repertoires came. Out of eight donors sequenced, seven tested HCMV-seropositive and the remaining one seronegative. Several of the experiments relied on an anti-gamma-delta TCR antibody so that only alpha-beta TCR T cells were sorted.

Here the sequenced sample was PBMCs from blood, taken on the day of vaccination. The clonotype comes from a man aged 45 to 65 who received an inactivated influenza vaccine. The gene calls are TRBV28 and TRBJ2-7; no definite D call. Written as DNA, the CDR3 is TGTGCCAGCAGTTTCCTGGAAGGCTACGAGCAGTACTTC. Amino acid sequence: CASSFLEGYEQYF.